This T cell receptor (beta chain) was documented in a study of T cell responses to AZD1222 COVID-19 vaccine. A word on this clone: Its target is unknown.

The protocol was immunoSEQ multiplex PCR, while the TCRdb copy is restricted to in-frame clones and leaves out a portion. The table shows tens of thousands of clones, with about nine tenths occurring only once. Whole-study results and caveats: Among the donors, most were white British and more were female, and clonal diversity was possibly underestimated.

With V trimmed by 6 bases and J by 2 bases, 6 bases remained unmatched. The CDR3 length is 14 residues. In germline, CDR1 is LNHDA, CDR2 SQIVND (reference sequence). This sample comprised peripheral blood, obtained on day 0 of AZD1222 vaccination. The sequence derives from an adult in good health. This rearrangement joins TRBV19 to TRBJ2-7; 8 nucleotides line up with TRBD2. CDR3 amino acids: CASSGLASAYEQYF. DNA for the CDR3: TGTGCCAGTAGCGGACTAGCTTCCGCCTACGAGCAGTACTTC.